This paragraph covers one TCR beta chain sequence. Germline lookup yields CDR1 SNHLY and CDR2 FYNNEI. With V trimmed by 4 bases and J by 13 bases, 15 bases remained unmatched. The CDR3 sequence is 14 residues long. The sample comes from a study of cytomegalovirus exposure and HLA in healthy donors. PCR used 60 Vbeta primers and 13 Jbeta primers. Sequencing was performed with immunoSEQ multiplex PCR; in TCRdb, only in-frame clones are kept and a portion is missing. The table shows 80,000 to 95,000 clones, with 60% to 80% occurring only once. This sequence joins TRBV2 and TRBJ1-2; 7 bases are a match to TRBD1. The TCR comes from a female donor in good health and CMV-seronegative. The sample comprised PBMCs. The DNA of the CDR3 is TGTGCCAGCAGTGTTCTTCGACAGGGTGGGTTGTTCACCTTC. Translation: CASSVLRQGGLFTF.